The 14 T cell receptor beta chains listed next were all sequenced from one sample in a study of CXCR3-negative and CXCR3-positive naive CD8 T cells. Regarding the study as a whole: TRB CDR3s of CXCR3-positive naive cells were more hydrophobic than those of CXCR3-negative naive cells.

UMI labels and 5' RACE were used to prepare the TRB cDNA libraries. One entry per CDR3 protein, without DNA, is what TCRdb gives after re-calling the 5' RACE reads. The specimen's table records around 63,000 distinct CDR3 sequences. The antigens of these receptors remain unknown. The sequencing sample was made of naive CXCR3+ CD8+ T cells from blood. Subset described: CD45RO-CCR7+CD27+CD95- naive CD8+ T cells expressing CXCR3 (TNR3+). Receptor source: a human donor in good health. Some clones in this sample may be carry-over from other donors' samples.

J is TRBJ1-1 and V is TRBV5-6. Germline assignment: CDR1 SGHDT and CDR2 YYEEEE. The CDR3 totals 14 residues. The CDR3 sequence is CASSLVAAGTEAFF. Complete variable domain (other parts from reference TRBV5-6 and TRBJ1-1): DAGVTQSPTHLIKTRGQQVTLRCSPKSGHDTVSWYQQALGQGPQFIFQYYEEEERQRGNFPDRFSGHQFPNYSSELNVNALLLGDSALYLCASSLVAAGTEAFFGQGTRLTVV.

CDR3 region: CASSEMGSDGYTF. This chain joins TRBV6-1 and TRBJ1-2. The CDR3 is made up of 13 amino acids. Germline V gene sequence: CDR1 MNHNS, CDR2 SASEGT.

The chain carries TRBV7-9 and TRBJ1-2; no DNA is available, so the TRBD1 call from TCRdb remains unchecked. Germline V gene sequence: CDR1 SEHNR, CDR2 FQNEAQ (reference sequence). The CDR3 covers 16 residues. CDR3 region: CASSSSGTGVTNGYTF.

This chain links TRBV29-1 with TRBJ2-7; TCRdb proposes TRBD2, but this gene call is untestable without DNA. From germline, CDR1 is SQVTM and CDR2 ANQGSEA. The CDR3 extends over 14 amino acids. The chain's CDR3 is CSVAGLAGFYEQYF.

The chain employs TRBV6-5 and TRBJ1-2; without DNA, the TCRdb call of TRBD1 cannot be checked. Per germline, CDR1 MNHEY and CDR2 SVGAGI. The CDR3 runs 11 residues. The CDR3 reads CASSQGGGYTF.

V is TRBV7-6 and J is TRBJ2-7. CDR3 size: 16 residues. Germline V gene lookup returns CDR1 SGHVS and CDR2 FNYEAQ. CDR3 residues: CASSSGIVGRSYEQYF.

This sequence joins TRBV12-3 or TRBV12-4 and TRBJ2-2; the D call from TCRdb, TRBD1, cannot be confirmed without DNA. The CDR3 spans 14 residues. This chain's CDR3 is CASSSTRATGELFF.

The chain is built from TRBV29-1 and TRBJ2-7; TCRdb calls TRBD1, which cannot be checked without DNA. Looked up from germline, CDR1 is SQVTM and CDR2 is ANQGSEA. The CDR3 spans 12 residues. The CDR3 loop is CSVGRGDYEQYF.

The chain recombines TRBV7-9 with TRBJ2-3; the D gene TCRdb calls, TRBD2, cannot be checked with no DNA. This CDR3 spans 14 amino acids. In germline, CDR1 is SEHNR, CDR2 FQNEAQ (reference sequence). CDR3 sequence: CASSFGGSTDTQYF.

The CDR3 loop is CASSQRQAYNEQFF. The chain is built from TRBV14 and TRBJ2-1; the TCRdb call, TRBD1, lacks DNA for checking. The CDR3 length is 14 residues. Germline CDR1 is SGHDN and CDR2 is FVKESK.

The V and J genes are TRBV10-1 and TRBJ2-5. The length of the CDR3 is 13 residues. CDR1 is WNHNN, CDR2 SYGVQD, per germline (reference sequence). CDR3: CASSDYGQETQYF.

This sequence joins TRBV7-9 and TRBJ2-7; TCRdb proposes TRBD2, but this gene call is untestable without DNA. This CDR3 is 13 amino acids long. Germline loops: CDR1 SEHNR, CDR2 FQNEAQ (reference sequence). CDR3 residues: CASSPPETYEQYF.

This chain links TRBV6-4 with TRBJ2-3; the D gene TCRdb calls, TRBD1, cannot be checked with no DNA. This CDR3 is built from 13 residues. CDR1 MRHNA and CDR2 SNTAGT come from the germline V gene. Here the CDR3 reads CASSEGAEDTQYF.

V usage is TRBV20-1 and J usage is TRBJ1-1. In germline, CDR1 is DFQATT, CDR2 SNEGSKA (reference sequence). The CDR3 sequence is 16 residues long. This CDR3 is CSARDPSQRGDTEAFF.